The clone carrying this TCR beta chain has at least ten counts. Molecular barcoding with unique molecular identifiers was used for the TCRbeta library. TCRdb recomputed calls from the PCR reads with MiXCR, one row per CDR3 protein. The table includes around 410,000 distinct CDR3 sequences, roughly 11% detected once. This specimen comes from a study of T-cell reconstitution after alpha-beta-depleted transplantation in children. The V gene lost 3 bases and the J gene lost 0 bases, with 13 bases spanning the gap. This CDR3 region has 16 residues. Germline V CDR1 and CDR2: SGDLS, YYNGEE. The chain links TRBV9 to TRBJ1-5, with D possibly being TRBD1 (6 bases). The sample in question was PBMCs from the stem cell graft donor, obtained from the stem cell graft. This TCR came from a human donor who donated a stem cell graft to a child with acute myeloid leukemia. The CDR3 spells CASSGPGTNSNQPQHF. The CDR3 nucleotides are TGTGCCAGCAGCGGCCCCGGGACAAATAGCAATCAGCCCCAGCATTTT. The full variable domain, with the rest looked up from reference TRBV9 and TRBJ1-5, is DSGVTQTPKHLITATGQRVTLRCSPRSGDLSVYWYQQSLDQGLQFLIQYYNGEERAKGNILERFSAQQFPDLHSELNLSSLELGDSALYFCASSGPGTNSNQPQHFGDGTRLSIL.